This T cell receptor (beta chain) originates from a study of tumor and adjacent non-tumor tissue in lung cancer. No cell sorting was done before RNA was extracted from the tissue. V lost 5 bases and J lost 3, with 11 bases in between. The CDR3 is made up of 12 amino acids. Germline lookup yields CDR1 DFQATT and CDR2 SNEGSKA (reference sequence). The library came from three nested PCR rounds adapted from ARM-PCR protocols. TCRdb used MiXCR to reprocess the multiplex PCR reads, holding one entry per CDR3 protein. There are 200,000 to 250,000 distinct CDR3 sequences in the sample; around 71% occur only once, and approximately 25% lies in the top ten.

The rearrangement joins TRBV20-1 to TRBJ2-7, with a weak D call TRBD2 (6 bases). This receptor was taken from a man aged 60 to 69 with non-small cell lung cancer. The sequencing sample was made of lung tumor tissue. This CDR3 reads CSAHGGVYEQYF. CDR3 sequence (DNA): TGCAGTGCTCATGGAGGGGTCTACGAGCAGTACTTC.